These 10 T cell receptor beta chains came from one sample sequenced in a study of OX40 agonist ivuxolimab in advanced cancers. Generated by immunoSEQ multiplex PCR, the TCRdb table keeps only in-frame clones and is missing some. Of approximately 30,000 clones listed, more than 70% are singletons. The specimen comprised CD4+ or CD8+ T cells sorted from blood, sampled in a trial of the OX40 agonist ivuxolimab. The receptors were sampled from an adult with an advanced solid tumor such as melanoma, head and neck, liver or kidney cancer.

The chain is built from TRBV6-1 and TRBJ1-2; 10 bases match TRBD1. Germline values: CDR1 MNHNS, CDR2 SASEGT. With 6 bases clipped from V and 9 bases from J, the junction kept 7 bases outside the gene matches. The CDR3 is made up of 13 amino acids. The CDR3 protein is CASRTTGGVSYTF. DNA for the CDR3: TGTGCCAGCAGGACGACAGGGGGCGTAAGCTACACCTTC.

The chain recombines TRBV5-4 with TRBJ1-1; the D gene is possibly TRBD1 (6 bases). V was cut by 3 bases and J by 1 base, with 13 bases left in between. Germline values: CDR1 SGHNT, CDR2 YYREEE (reference sequence). This CDR3 spans 15 amino acids. CDR3 nucleotide sequence: TGTGCCAGCAGCTCCCTACAGGGCGGGAACACTGAAGCTTTCTTT. Protein: CASSSLQGGNTEAFF.

The chain has TRBV5-6 and TRBJ2-7; D is perhaps TRBD1 (6 bases). CDR1 is SGHDT and CDR2 is YYEEEE in the germline V gene. There are 13 residues in the CDR3. Trimming shortened V by 8 bases and J by 4 bases, and 16 bases separated the two germline ends. Here the CDR3 reads CASDRGTGYEQYF. As DNA, the CDR3 is TGTGCCAGTGATAGGGGGACCGGGTACGAGCAGTACTTC.

The V and J genes are TRBV19 and TRBJ2-3; D remains ambiguous. CDR1 and CDR2 (germline): LNHDA, SQIVND (reference sequence). Trimming took 3 bases from V and 0 from J, leaving 13 bases between them. This CDR3 is 16 amino acids long. The CDR3 sequence is CASSIGFLSSTDTQYF. CDR3 DNA sequence: TGTGCCAGTAGTATCGGTTTTTTATCTAGCACAGATACGCAGTATTTT.

The CDR3 sequence: CSVGTGGEYGYTF. The CDR3 DNA reads as TGCAGCGTCGGGACAGGGGGAGAGTATGGCTACACCTTC. V usage is TRBV29-1 and J usage is TRBJ1-2; 11 bases are shared with TRBD1. This CDR3 comprises 13 residues. V was pared by 6 bases and J by 5 bases, with 5 bases of the junction left unmatched. Germline values: CDR1 SQVTM, CDR2 ANQGSEA.

The chain uses TRBV7-2 and TRBJ1-1; no clear D gene. The CDR3 sequence is 14 residues long. The germline V gene has CDR1 SGHTA and CDR2 FQGNSA. The ends were cut back, 3 bases at V and 1 base at J, with 9 bases in the middle. The CDR3 nucleotides are TGTGCCAGCAGCTTTGGACCGACGAACACTGAAGCTTTCTTT. Translated: CASSFGPTNTEAFF.

V usage is TRBV4-3 and J usage is TRBJ1-1; D is ambiguous. Germline V CDR1 and CDR2: LGHNA, YSLEER. The CDR3 runs to 13 residues. V was shortened by 1 base and J by 4 bases, with 7 bases between the two germline ends. This chain's CDR3 is CASSQGGFTEAFF. CDR3 DNA: TGCGCCAGCAGCCAAGGAGGGTTCACTGAAGCTTTCTTT.

The V call is TRBV5-6, the J call TRBJ1-2, with D perhaps matching TRBD1 (6 bases). CDR1 and CDR2 (germline): SGHDT, YYEEEE. V lost 7 bases, J lost 4 bases, and 17 bases lay in between. The CDR3 consists of 14 residues. The CDR3 here is CASYLQGSGYGYTF. As DNA, the CDR3 is TGTGCCAGCTACTTGCAGGGGTCGGGCTATGGCTACACCTTC.

This clone was seen more than once but under ten times. This chain links TRBV11-3 with TRBJ2-3; D is unresolved. V gave up 0 bases and J gave up 3 bases, with 4 bases separating them. The length of the CDR3 is 13 residues. CDR1 and CDR2 (germline): SGHNT, YENEEA. In nucleotides, the CDR3 is TGTGCCAGCAGCTTAGATAGGACAGATACGCAGTATTTT. Protein sequence: CASSLDRTDTQYF.

The CDR3 region has the DNA TGTGCCAGCAGCTCAGACGACAGGGTCACAGATACGCAGTATTTT. It is translated as CASSSDDRVTDTQYF. V is TRBV7-9 and J is TRBJ2-3; 7 bases match TRBD1. This CDR3 comprises 15 residues. Germline CDR1 SEHNR, CDR2 FQNEAQ (reference sequence). V dropped 4 bases and J dropped 2; count of bases not matched to a gene: 6.